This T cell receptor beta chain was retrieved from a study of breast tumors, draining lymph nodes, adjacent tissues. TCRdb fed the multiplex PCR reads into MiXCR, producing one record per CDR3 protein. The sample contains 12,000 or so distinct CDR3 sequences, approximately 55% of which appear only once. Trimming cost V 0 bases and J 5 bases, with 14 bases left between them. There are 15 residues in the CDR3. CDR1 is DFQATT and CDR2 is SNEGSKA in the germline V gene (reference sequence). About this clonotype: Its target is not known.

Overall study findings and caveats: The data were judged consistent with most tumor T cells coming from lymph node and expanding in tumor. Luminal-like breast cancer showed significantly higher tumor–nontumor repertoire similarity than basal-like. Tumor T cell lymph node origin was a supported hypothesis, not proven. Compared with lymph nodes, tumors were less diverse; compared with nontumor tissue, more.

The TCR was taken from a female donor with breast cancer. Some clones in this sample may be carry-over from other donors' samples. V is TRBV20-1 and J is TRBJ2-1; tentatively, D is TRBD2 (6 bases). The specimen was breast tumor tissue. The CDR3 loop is CSARDGISGDNEQFF. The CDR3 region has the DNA TGCAGTGCTAGAGATGGGATTAGCGGAGACAATGAGCAGTTCTTC.